This T cell receptor beta chain was recovered during a study of shared clonotypes between healthy human individuals. Profiling relied on immunoSEQ multiplex PCR, and the TCRdb table lists in-frame clones only, not all of them. The sample shows about 800,000 clones, approximately 96% of them seen only once. CD45RO-negative cells were positively selected for CCR7, leaving out terminally differentiated effector memory CD45RA+ cells. The V end was cut by 5 bases, the J end by 2 bases, with 11 bases between. Germline assignment: CDR1 SGHAT and CDR2 FQNNGV. This CDR3 contains 14 residues. This TCR derives from a man in his thirties or forties in good health. Sample: naive CD8+ T cells sorted from blood. V gene TRBV11-2 combines with J gene TRBJ2-3, with D hard to call. CDR3 sequence: CASSNGDFTDTQYF. In DNA, the CDR3 is TGTGCCAGCAGCAACGGAGACTTCACAGATACGCAGTATTTT.